One sample yielded the 27 T cell receptor beta chains listed below, sequenced in a study of CD8+CD57+ T cells in acquired aplastic anemia. Genomic DNA, the template, was used for profiling of the TCR beta VDJ and CDR3. One entry per CDR3 protein, called by TCRdb with MiXCR from the reads. The sample lists about 160,000 distinct CDR3 sequences, around 47% occurring once. CD8+CD57+ cell expansion had been shown by flow cytometry in patients chosen for sequencing. Material: sorted CD4+, CD8+, or CD8+CD57+ T cells (not recorded which) from PBMCs. These receptors were taken from a human donor with aplastic anemia.

This clonotype was detected many times. The genes are TRBV19 and TRBJ1-3; no clear D gene. The CDR3 runs 14 residues. Per germline, CDR1 LNHDA and CDR2 SQIVND (reference sequence). Trimming stripped 6 bases from V and 0 bases from J, with 9 bases between. The CDR3 reads CASSGRSSGNTIYF. The CDR3 region has the DNA TGTGCCAGTAGCGGACGGTCCTCTGGAAACACCATATATTTT.

The CDR3, as DNA: TGTGCCAGCACTCCGGGACAGGCCTATAGCAATCAGCCCCAGCATTTT. Protein product: CASTPGQAYSNQPQHF. V usage is TRBV6-1 and J usage is TRBJ1-5; 8 nucleotides agree with TRBD1. Trimming at V came to 7 bases and at J to 0 bases, leaving 8 bases not matched to a gene. The CDR3 has 16 residues. CDR1 is MNHNS, CDR2 SASEGT, per germline.

There are many counts of this clonotype. The J gene is TRBJ1-5, the V gene TRBV7-2, with 7 bases aligning to TRBD1. The V gene's germline CDR1 is SGHTA and CDR2 FQGNSA. CDR3 length equals 13 residues. The V and J ends lost 5 bases and 4 bases, in that order; junction bases with no gene match: 2. The CDR3, as DNA: TGTGCCAGCAGCCAGGGGGGGAATCAGCCCCAGCATTTT. It codes for CASSQGGNQPQHF.

This chain joins TRBV18 and TRBJ1-5, with no clear D. The CDR3 length is 15 residues. Germline CDR1 reads KGHSH; CDR2 reads LQKENI. Trimming stripped 4 bases from V and 0 bases from J, with 10 bases between. In DNA, the CDR3 is TGTGCCAGCTCACTTGAACCTTATAGCAATCAGCCCCAGCATTTT. It encodes CASSLEPYSNQPQHF.

Note on this clonotype: Its ends do not fully match the called genes, so a read error is possible. This chain uses TRBV20-1 with TRBJ2-3; possibly TRBD1 for D (5 bases). The CDR3 has 13 residues. Germline V gene sequence: CDR1 DFQATT, CDR2 SNEGSKA (reference sequence). The DNA for the CDR3 is TGCAGTGCTAGAGAGGGGCTTCAAGATACGCGGTATTTT. Its translation is CSAREGLQDTRYF.

The chain links TRBV2 to TRBJ2-3; no reliable D call. V was trimmed by 5 bases and J by 5 bases, leaving 17 bases between them. From germline, CDR1 is SNHLY and CDR2 FYNNEI. The CDR3 totals 15 residues. The chain's CDR3 is CASSNPTEKGDTQYF. The CDR3 DNA reads as TGTGCCAGCAGTAACCCAACAGAGAAGGGAGATACGCAGTATTTT.

V gene TRBV5-1 combines with J gene TRBJ2-5; D is possibly TRBD1 or TRBD2 (7 bases each). V shed 3 bases and J shed 1 base, with 13 bases lying between them. Germline CDR1 SGHRS, CDR2 YFSETQ. The length of the CDR3 is 15 residues. The CDR3 loop reads CASSSGGGSQETQYF. Written as DNA, the CDR3 is TGCGCCAGCAGCTCAGGGGGAGGGTCCCAAGAGACCCAGTACTTC. Complete variable domain (other parts from reference TRBV5-1 and TRBJ2-5): KAGVTQTPRYLIKTRGQQVTLSCSPISGHRSVSWYQQTPGQGLQFLFEYFSETQRNKGNFPGRFSGRQFSNSRSEMNVSTLELGDSALYLCASSSGGGSQETQYFGPGTRLLVL.

This clonotype has a handful of counts. DNA for the CDR3: TGCGCCAGCAGCCTTAGGAACATCCCCACCGGGGAGCTGTTTTTT. Residues: CASSLRNIPTGELFF. The V call is TRBV4-1, the J call TRBJ2-2; no reliable D call. Trimming pared 4 bases from V and 4 bases from J, leaving 13 bases between. Germline V gene sequence: CDR1 MGHRA, CDR2 YSYEKL. The CDR3 is 15 residues long.

The rearrangement links TRBV7-8 to TRBJ1-5; D is undetermined. Germline assignment: CDR1 SGHVS and CDR2 FQNEAQ. This CDR3 is 14 amino acids long. The germline V and J ends were trimmed by 6 bases and 7 bases, with 16 bases remaining between them. The CDR3, as DNA: TGTGCCAGCAGTTCTGACAAGGCGGACCAGCCCCAGCATTTT. It yields the protein CASSSDKADQPQHF.

The chain carries TRBV6-1 and TRBJ2-1; 9 nucleotides align to TRBD1. After removal of 6 bases from V and 12 bases from J, the junction contained 18 bases not matched to a gene. Germline V gene lookup returns CDR1 MNHNS and CDR2 SASEGT. The CDR3 runs to 16 residues. The CDR3 is CASRRLPGQGGTPQFF. CDR3 in DNA: TGTGCCAGCAGACGACTCCCGGGACAGGGAGGTACGCCGCAGTTCTTC.

This chain links TRBV6-2 or TRBV6-3 with TRBJ2-7; D tentatively reads TRBD1 or TRBD2 (7 bases each). CDR3 length: 12 amino acids. CDR1 is MNHEY and CDR2 is SVGEGT in the germline V gene. V was cut by 6 bases and J by 10 bases, with 16 bases left in between. CDR3 protein: CASSLQGRGQYV. CDR3 in DNA: TGTGCCAGCAGCTTACAGGGGAGGGGACAGTACGTC.

This clonotype was picked up many times. The rearrangement joins TRBV12-3 or TRBV12-4 to TRBJ2-1, with D tentatively TRBD1 (6 bases). The germline V and J ends were trimmed by 6 bases and 1 base, with 13 bases remaining between them. CDR3 length: 15 residues. For the CDR3, the DNA is TGTGCCAGCAGCACTGACAGGCTATCCTACAATGAGCAGTTCTTC. It translates to CASSTDRLSYNEQFF.

Details on this clonotype: An end of the junction does not agree with germline; a read error may underlie this. The rearrangement uses TRBV6-2 or TRBV6-3 and TRBJ1-5, with D unresolved. The germline CDR1 and CDR2 sequences are MNHEY and SVGEGT. The CDR3 runs 14 residues. The CDR3 sequence: CAGSYLGFNQPQHF. The CDR3, as DNA: TGTGCCGGCAGTTATTTGGGGTTCAATCAGCCCCAGCATTTT.

This clonotype showed up many times. The chain carries TRBV19 and TRBJ1-2; TRBD1 matches at 7 bases. CDR1 and CDR2 (germline): LNHDA, SQIVND (reference sequence). The CDR3 extends over 12 amino acids. Losses at the gene ends were 10 bases for V and 2 bases for J; bases not matched to a gene: 4. This chain's CDR3 is CAIRQGNYGYTF. In nucleotides, the CDR3 is TGTGCCATTCGACAGGGAAACTATGGCTACACCTTC.

A word on this clonotype: The conserved phenylalanine or tryptophan is not found at the CDR3 terminus, so this likely reflects a read error. The chain joins TRBV24-1 to TRBJ2-5, with a weak D call TRBD1 (7 bases). CDR1 and CDR2 (germline): KGHDR, SFDVKD. Trimming cost V 6 bases and J 1 base, with 17 bases left between them. CDR3 length: 16 amino acids. DNA of the CDR3: TGTGCCACCAGTTGGGGGGCAGGGGGTTTCCAAGAGACCCAGTACTCC. This encodes CATSWGAGGFQETQYS.

The CDR3: CASSQAGGTATYEQYF. CDR3 coding DNA: TGCGCCAGCAGCCAAGCCGGAGGGACCGCGACCTACGAGCAGTACTTC. J is TRBJ2-7 and V is TRBV4-1; tentatively, D is TRBD2 (6 bases). The germline V and J ends were trimmed by 1 base and 2 bases, with 15 bases remaining between them. From germline, CDR1 is MGHRA and CDR2 YSYEKL. This CDR3 region has 16 residues.

The chain carries TRBV4-1 and TRBJ1-5; D might be TRBD1 (6 bases). Germline CDR1 MGHRA, CDR2 YSYEKL. The CDR3 has 14 amino acids. V dropped 1 base and J dropped 7 bases, with 11 bases sitting between them. CDR3 coding DNA: TGCGCCAGCAGCCAAGCGGACAGCCCCCAGCCCCAGCATTTT. Translation gives CASSQADSPQPQHF.

This clonotype showed up many times. The CDR3 coding sequence is TGTGCCAGTAGTCCAGGGACGTTCGCCAATTCACCCCTCCACTTT. Amino acid sequence: CASSPGTFANSPLHF. V usage is TRBV19 and J usage is TRBJ1-6, with D maybe TRBD1 (5 bases). The CDR3 covers 15 residues. Germline V gene data show CDR1 as LNHDA and CDR2 as SQIVND (reference sequence). V lost 5 bases, J lost 7 bases, and 15 bases lay in between.

The chain's CDR3 is CAITQPGSSEQYF. The CDR3 DNA follows: TGTGCCATCACGCAACCTGGGAGTAGCGAGCAGTACTTC. The chain is built from TRBV10-3 and TRBJ2-7, with TRBD2 as a possible D gene (5 bases). The CDR3 is 13 residues long. V shed 7 bases and J shed 6 bases, with 16 bases lying between them. CDR1 ENHRY and CDR2 SYGVKD come from the germline V gene.

This clonotype was recorded at least ten times. The chain uses TRBV7-9 and TRBJ1-2, with 9 bases that match TRBD1. The CDR3 spans 15 residues. Per germline, CDR1 SEHNR and CDR2 FQNEAQ (reference sequence). J gave up 2 bases and V 5 bases, and 6 bases lay outside the gene matches. CDR3 residues: CASSGTGQGNYGYTF. CDR3 nucleotides: TGTGCCAGCAGCGGTACTGGACAGGGGAACTATGGCTACACCTTC.

The sample holds a few counts of this clonotype. The chain combines TRBV29-1 with TRBJ1-2; maybe TRBD1 (5 bases). Trimming removed 2 bases from V and 8 bases from J, with 21 bases in between. Germline V lookup: CDR1 SQVTM, CDR2 ANQGSEA. This CDR3 is built from 15 residues. The CDR3 region has the DNA TGCAGCGTTGAACCGGGACGGGGGGTGGGAACGGGCTACACCTTC. It translates to CSVEPGRGVGTGYTF.

Comment on this clonotype: Germline is not matched at one junction end, which may reflect a read error. This chain links TRBV19 with TRBJ2-1; no clear D. The germline V gene encodes CDR1 LNHDA and CDR2 SQIVND (reference sequence). The CDR3 is made up of 13 amino acids. CDR3: CASSISSHNEQFF. The CDR3 nucleotides are TGTGCCAGTAGTATTTCTTCCCACAATGAGCAGTTCTTT. The full variable domain, in which reference TRBV19 and TRBJ2-1 provide the parts outside the CDR3, is DGGITQSPKYLFRKEGQNVTLSCEQNLNHDAMYWYRQDPGQGLRLIYYSQIVNDFQKGDIAEGYSVSREKKESFPLTVTSAQKNPTAFYLCASSISSHNEQFFGPGTRLTVL.

This clonotype came up a few times. The gene calls are TRBV15 and TRBJ2-5; 8 bases agree with TRBD2. V trimming: 0 bases; J trimming: 3 bases; junction bases outside the gene matches: 6. This CDR3 has 16 residues. The germline CDR1 and CDR2 sequences are LNHNV and YYDKDF (reference sequence). This chain's CDR3 is CATSRDKRAGEETQYF. DNA of the CDR3: TGTGCCACCAGCAGAGATAAAAGAGCGGGAGAAGAGACCCAGTACTTC.

This clonotype showed up just a few times. The chain employs TRBV2 and TRBJ2-1; 7 positions match TRBD2. V lost 8 bases and J lost 7; bases outside the gene matches: 14. This CDR3 spans 15 amino acids. Germline V gene data show CDR1 as SNHLY and CDR2 as FYNNEI. This chain's CDR3 is CASCSPAGSWNEQFF. In DNA form, the CDR3 reads TGTGCCAGCTGCTCCCCAGCGGGGAGTTGGAATGAGCAGTTCTTC.

The chain is built from TRBV2 and TRBJ1-6; D not resolved. Germline V gives CDR1 SNHLY, CDR2 FYNNEI. The CDR3 has 13 amino acids. Trimming took off 6 bases at V and 0 bases at J, with 3 bases between the two ends. The CDR3 region is CASRSSYNSPLHF. In nucleotides, the CDR3 is TGTGCCAGCAGGAGCTCCTATAATTCACCCCTCCACTTT.

This clonotype was seen a handful of times. The genes are TRBV11-2 and TRBJ2-7; D might be TRBD1 (7 bases). The ends were cut back, 2 bases at V and 3 bases at J, with 17 bases in the middle. Per the germline V gene, CDR1 is SGHAT and CDR2 is FQNNGV. CDR3 length: 16 amino acids. The CDR3 sequence: CASSLFGGTDNYEQYF. The CDR3 DNA reads TGTGCCAGCAGCTTATTCGGCGGGACAGACAACTACGAGCAGTACTTC.

The rearrangement uses TRBV19 and TRBJ2-5; either TRBD1 or TRBD2 may supply D (5 bases each). Deletions cut 11 bases from V and 2 bases from J, with 12 bases between. Germline-derived CDR1 and CDR2 are LNHDA and SQIVND (reference sequence). The CDR3 has 12 amino acids. CDR3 protein: CASGQSQETQYF. The CDR3 region has the DNA TGTGCCTCGGGGCAGTCACAAGAGACCCAGTACTTC.